These 21 T cell receptor beta chains came from one sample sequenced in a study of graft-versus-host responses after intestinal transplantation. TCRdb keeps only in-frame clones here, not all; method: immunoSEQ multiplex PCR. This table holds about 100,000 clones, about nine tenths found once. Specimen: PBMCs, collected 450 to 480 days after intestinal transplant. The receptors originated from a human patient who received an intestinal transplant, so some T cells may come from the graft donor.

This clone is a singleton in its sample. The rearrangement joins TRBV6-1 to TRBJ1-1; D unclear. Trimming stripped 6 bases from V and 11 bases from J, with 13 bases between. Per germline, CDR1 MNHNS and CDR2 SASEGT. CDR3 length: 11 residues. The CDR3 DNA reads TGTGCCAGCAGCGTACTCCTGGGTGCTTTCTTT. It translates to CASSVLLGAFF.

This chain uses TRBV21-1 with TRBJ2-5. TRBV21-1 is a documented pseudogene. This CDR3 is 14 amino acids long. CDR3 loop: CASSTTTLQETQYF. CDR3 nucleotide sequence: TGTGCCAGCAGCACGACGACCCTCCAAGAGACCCAGTACTTC.

The chain links TRBV5-1 to TRBJ1-2; the D gene is possibly TRBD1 (6 bases). The CDR3 is 12 amino acids. Trimming took 0 bases from V and 8 from J, leaving 8 bases between them. The V gene's germline CDR1 is SGHRS and CDR2 YFSETQ. The CDR3 DNA sequence: TGCGCCAGCAGCTTGGCAGGGGAAGGCTACACCTTC. It is translated as CASSLAGEGYTF.

The chain carries TRBV19 and TRBJ2-1; D possibly uses TRBD1 or TRBD2 (5 bases each). Germline CDR1 is LNHDA and CDR2 is SQIVND (reference sequence). The CDR3 extends over 14 amino acids. Trimming removed 7 bases at V and 3 bases at J, with 13 bases between. CDR3 amino acids: CASKGRVGYNEQFF. CDR3 DNA sequence: TGTGCCAGTAAGGGGCGGGTGGGCTACAATGAGCAGTTCTTC.

The gene calls are TRBV4-1 and TRBJ1-5; perhaps TRBD1 as D (5 bases). Germline V gene data show CDR1 as MGHRA and CDR2 as YSYEKL. CDR3 length: 14 amino acids. V was clipped by 3 bases and J by 4 bases, with 10 bases between them. The CDR3 DNA follows: TGCGCCAGCAGCCACCTGGGGGGAAATCAGCCCCAGCATTTT. Protein: CASSHLGGNQPQHF.

The chain couples TRBV18 to TRBJ2-3; 8 bases are shared with TRBD1. Germline V gene data show CDR1 as KGHSH and CDR2 as LQKENI. The CDR3 consists of 13 residues. Trimming cost V 8 bases and J 3 bases; bases outside gene matches: 4. The CDR3, as DNA: TGTGCCAGCGCGGGACAGGAGACAGATACGCAGTATTTT. It codes for CASAGQETDTQYF. Drawing the rest from reference TRBV18 and TRBJ2-3, the complete variable domain is NAGVMQNPRHLVRRRGQEARLRCSPMKGHSHVYWYRQLPEEGLKFMVYLQKENIIDESGMPKERFSAEFPKEGPSILRIQQVVRGDSAAYFCASAGQETDTQYFGPGTRLTVL.

CDR3 bases: TGTGCCAGCAGCTTGGGGGGACCTTCGGGCGAGCAGTACTTC. Translation gives CASSLGGPSGEQYF. V and J are TRBV5-6 and TRBJ2-7, with D perhaps TRBD1 or TRBD2 (5 bases each). The CDR3 spans 14 residues. Germline CDR1 reads SGHDT; CDR2 reads YYEEEE. V lost 0 bases and J lost 6, with 13 bases in between. Looking up the rest from reference TRBV5-6 and TRBJ2-7 gives the full variable domain: DAGVTQSPTHLIKTRGQQVTLRCSPKSGHDTVSWYQQALGQGPQFIFQYYEEEERQRGNFPDRFSGHQFPNYSSELNVNALLLGDSALYLCASSLGGPSGEQYFGPGTRLTVT.

The V call is TRBV12-5, the J call TRBJ2-7; 9 nucleotides align to TRBD1. Trimming at V came to 3 bases and at J to 0 bases, leaving 9 bases not matched to a gene. Germline loops: CDR1 LGHNT, CDR2 FRNRAP. The CDR3 extends over 17 amino acids. CDR3 residues: CASGFFRGQGSSYEQYF. CDR3 coding DNA: TGTGCTAGTGGTTTCTTTCGAGGACAGGGGAGCTCCTACGAGCAGTACTTC.

The chain couples TRBV6-5 to TRBJ1-1; the match to TRBD1 covers 7 bases. Trimming removed 4 bases from V and 0 bases from J; junction bases left unmatched: 8. Germline lookup yields CDR1 MNHEY and CDR2 SVGAGI. The CDR3 totals 16 residues. The CDR3 DNA follows: TGTGCCAGCAGTTCCATCCCGGGACAGATGAACACTGAAGCTTTCTTT. Protein: CASSSIPGQMNTEAFF.

The V and J genes are TRBV7-3 and TRBJ1-1; D gene uncertain. Germline values: CDR1 SGHTA, CDR2 FQGTGA. Deletions cut 6 bases from V and 0 bases from J, with 11 bases between. This CDR3 is built from 14 residues. The CDR3 is CASSENGMNTEAFF. The CDR3 bases are TGTGCCAGCAGTGAGAACGGTATGAACACTGAAGCTTTCTTT. Full variable domain (remainder filled in from reference TRBV7-3 and TRBJ1-1): GAGVSQTPSNKVTEKGKYVELRCDPISGHTALYWYRQSLGQGPEFLIYFQGTGAADDSGLPNDRFFAVRPEGSVSTLKIQRTERGDSAVYLCASSENGMNTEAFFGQGTRLTVV.

This clone was observed a single time. The rearrangement links TRBV2 to TRBJ2-7, with 9 bases fitting TRBD1. From germline, CDR1 is SNHLY and CDR2 FYNNEI. The V segment lost 10 bases and the J segment 5 bases; nucleotides outside the gene matches: 9. The CDR3 runs 13 residues. The CDR3 loop reads CANAGQGHHEQYF. CDR3 bases: TGTGCCAACGCGGGACAGGGACATCACGAGCAGTACTTC.

The chain recombines TRBV18 with TRBJ1-1, with TRBD1 matching 9 bases. After removal of 7 bases from V and 4 bases from J, the junction contained 4 bases not matched to a gene. From germline, CDR1 is KGHSH and CDR2 LQKENI. The CDR3 is made up of 13 amino acids. CDR3 region: CASLQGARTEAFF. The CDR3 DNA follows: TGTGCCAGCTTACAGGGGGCTCGCACTGAAGCTTTCTTT.

The V call is TRBV4-2, the J call TRBJ1-2, with D maybe TRBD1 (5 bases). With 1 base removed from V and 8 bases from J, the gap between germline ends came to 11 bases. CDR3 length: 13 amino acids. Germline lookup yields CDR1 LGHNA and CDR2 YNFKEQ. The CDR3 loop reads CASSQGGGGGYTF. As DNA, the CDR3 is TGTGCCAGCAGCCAAGGCGGGGGAGGCGGCTACACCTTC.

The J gene is TRBJ1-6, the V gene TRBV9; D might be TRBD1 (6 bases). The CDR3 is made up of 14 amino acids. Germline loops: CDR1 SGDLS, CDR2 YYNGEE. The germline V and J ends were trimmed by 4 bases and 14 bases, with 19 bases remaining between them. CDR3 sequence: CASSTQDSHDALHF. The CDR3 nucleotides read TGTGCCAGCAGCACCCAGGACAGTCATGACGCCCTCCACTTT.

The rearrangement links TRBV23-1 to TRBJ2-1, with D tentatively TRBD2 (6 bases). Being an ORF, TRBV23-1 has a function that is uncertain. Trimming removed 3 bases from V and 7 bases from J, with 19 bases in between. The CDR3 loop spans 16 amino acids. The CDR3 coding sequence is TGCGCCAGCAGTCATGCCGGGACTCGGGTTGATAATGAGCAGTTCTTC. It translates to CASSHAGTRVDNEQFF.

As regards this clone: This sample includes further DNA sequences coding for the same CDR3. The chain has TRBV18 and TRBJ1-1; no clear D. Germline V gives CDR1 KGHSH, CDR2 LQKENI. This CDR3 has 13 amino acids. The germline V and J ends were trimmed by 5 bases and 3 bases, with 10 bases remaining between them. The CDR3 region is CASSRGGDTEAFF. DNA of the CDR3: TGTGCCAGCTCAAGAGGCGGGGACACTGAAGCTTTCTTT.

The chain has TRBV11-3 and TRBJ1-5, with D perhaps matching TRBD1 (6 bases). The V end lost 2 bases, the J end lost 6 bases, and 8 bases lay between the germline ends. The CDR3 totals 13 residues. Germline-derived CDR1 and CDR2 are SGHNT and YENEEA. The CDR3 here is CASSLRRGQPQHF. The CDR3 coding sequence is TGTGCCAGCAGCTTACGCAGGGGTCAGCCCCAGCATTTT.

Notes on this clone: Additional DNA sequences in this sample encode the identical CDR3. The rearrangement joins TRBV7-9 to TRBJ1-1; D not resolved. With 5 bases removed from V and 0 bases from J, the gap between germline ends came to 7 bases. Germline loops: CDR1 SEHNR, CDR2 FQNEAQ (reference sequence). This CDR3 has 13 residues. In DNA, the CDR3 is TGTGCCAGCAGCCCCGGACTGAACACTGAAGCTTTCTTT. Residues: CASSPGLNTEAFF.

V usage is TRBV10-3 and J usage is TRBJ2-2, with 9 bases that match TRBD2. This CDR3 comprises 16 residues. J gave up 6 bases and V 11 bases, and 16 bases lay outside the gene matches. Germline V lookup: CDR1 ENHRY, CDR2 SYGVKD. CDR3 nucleotides: TGTGCCTCCGCGGGTCTAGCGGGGACGGCGGCCGGGGAGCTGTTTTTT. It encodes CASAGLAGTAAGELFF.

This chain joins TRBV7-8 and TRBJ1-1, with unresolved D. Trimming shortened V by 2 bases and J by 5 bases, and 9 bases separated the two germline ends. CDR3 size: 13 residues. CDR1 and CDR2 (germline): SGHVS, FQNEAQ. CDR3 sequence: CASSLRELTEAFF. CDR3 in DNA: TGTGCCAGCAGCTTACGGGAGTTGACTGAAGCTTTCTTT.

This chain connects TRBV2 to TRBJ2-1; a weak D match, TRBD2 (6 bases). Trimming removed 8 bases at V and 10 bases at J, with 21 bases between. The CDR3 is 14 amino acids. Germline V gene data show CDR1 as SNHLY and CDR2 as FYNNEI. DNA for the CDR3: TGTGCCAGCTACGGGACTGCCCCGCCCTCGGAGCAGTTCTTC. Its protein is CASYGTAPPSEQFF.